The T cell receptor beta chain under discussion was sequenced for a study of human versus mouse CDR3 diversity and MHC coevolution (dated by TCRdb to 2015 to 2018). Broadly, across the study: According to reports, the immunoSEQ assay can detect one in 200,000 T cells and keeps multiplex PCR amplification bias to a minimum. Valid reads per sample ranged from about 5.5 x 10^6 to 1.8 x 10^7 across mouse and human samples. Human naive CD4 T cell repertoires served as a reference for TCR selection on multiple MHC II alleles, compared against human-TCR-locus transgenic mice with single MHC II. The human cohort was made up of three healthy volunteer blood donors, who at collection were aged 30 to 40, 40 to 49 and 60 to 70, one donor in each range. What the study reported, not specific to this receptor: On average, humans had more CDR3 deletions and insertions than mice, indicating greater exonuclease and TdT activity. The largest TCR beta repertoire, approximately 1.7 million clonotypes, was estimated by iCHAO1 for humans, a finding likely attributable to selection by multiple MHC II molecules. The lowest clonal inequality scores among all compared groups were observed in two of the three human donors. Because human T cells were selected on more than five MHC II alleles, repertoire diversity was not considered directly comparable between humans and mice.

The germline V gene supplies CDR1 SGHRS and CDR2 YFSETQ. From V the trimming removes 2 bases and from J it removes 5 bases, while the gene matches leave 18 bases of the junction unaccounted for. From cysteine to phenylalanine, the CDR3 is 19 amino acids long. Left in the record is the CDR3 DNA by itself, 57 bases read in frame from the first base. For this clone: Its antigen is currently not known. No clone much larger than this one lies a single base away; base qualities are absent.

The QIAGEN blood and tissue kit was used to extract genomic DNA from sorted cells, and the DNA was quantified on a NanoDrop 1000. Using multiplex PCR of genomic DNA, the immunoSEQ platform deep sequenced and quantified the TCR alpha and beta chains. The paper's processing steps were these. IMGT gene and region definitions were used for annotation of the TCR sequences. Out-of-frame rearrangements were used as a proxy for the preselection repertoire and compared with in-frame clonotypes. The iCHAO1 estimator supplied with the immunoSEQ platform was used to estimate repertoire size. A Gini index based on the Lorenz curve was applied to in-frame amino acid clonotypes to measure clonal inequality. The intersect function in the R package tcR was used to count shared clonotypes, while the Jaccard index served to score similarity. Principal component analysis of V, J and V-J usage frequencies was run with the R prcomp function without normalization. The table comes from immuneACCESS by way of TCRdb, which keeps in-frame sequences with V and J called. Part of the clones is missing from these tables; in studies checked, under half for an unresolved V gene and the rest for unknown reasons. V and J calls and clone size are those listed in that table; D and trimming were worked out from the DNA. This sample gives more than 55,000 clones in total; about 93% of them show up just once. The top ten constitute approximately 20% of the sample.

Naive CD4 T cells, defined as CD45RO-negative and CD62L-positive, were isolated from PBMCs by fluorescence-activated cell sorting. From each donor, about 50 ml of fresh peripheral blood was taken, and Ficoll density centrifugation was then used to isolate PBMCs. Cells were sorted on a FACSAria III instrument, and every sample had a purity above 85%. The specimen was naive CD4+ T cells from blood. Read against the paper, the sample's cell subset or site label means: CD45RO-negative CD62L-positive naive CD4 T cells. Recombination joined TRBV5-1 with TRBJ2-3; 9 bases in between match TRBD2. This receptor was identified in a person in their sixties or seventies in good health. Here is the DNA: TGCGCCAGCAGCTTTGCTGTGGTGGTTAGCGGGAGAATAGGAGATACGCAGTATTTT. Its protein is CASSFAVVVSGRIGDTQYF.